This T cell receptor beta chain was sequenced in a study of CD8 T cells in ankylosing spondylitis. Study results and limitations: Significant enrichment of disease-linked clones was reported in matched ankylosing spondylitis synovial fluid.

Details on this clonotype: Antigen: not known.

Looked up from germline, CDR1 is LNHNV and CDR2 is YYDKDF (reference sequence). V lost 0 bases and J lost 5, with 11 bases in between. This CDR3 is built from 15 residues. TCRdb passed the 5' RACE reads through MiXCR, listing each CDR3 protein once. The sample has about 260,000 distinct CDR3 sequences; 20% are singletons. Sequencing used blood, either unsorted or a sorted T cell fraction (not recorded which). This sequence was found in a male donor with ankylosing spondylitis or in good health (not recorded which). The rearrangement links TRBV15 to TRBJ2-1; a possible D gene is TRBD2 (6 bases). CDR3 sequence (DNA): TGTGCCACCAGCAGAGATGGAGGGTCCCACAATGAGCAGTTCTTC. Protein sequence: CATSRDGGSHNEQFF.